The rows below give T cell receptor beta chains drawn from one sample of a study of cytomegalovirus exposure and HLA in healthy donors. Sequenced by immunoSEQ multiplex PCR; TCRdb stores in-frame clones only, minus some. The table includes 150,000 or so clones, more than 60% detected once. Sequences were obtained from PBMCs. The receptors come from a man aged 35-49 years in good health and CMV-seropositive. The CDR3 runs from the conserved cysteine through the conserved F or W. The order of the fields is D gene, J gene, V gene, clone size, CDR3 protein, CDR3 DNA. D genes are given only for firm matches. Not every row has a clone size; where given, it reads once, few, many or a size class.

D: NA; J: TRBJ2-5; V: TRBV28; size: NA; CDR3: CASSPGGLGETQYF; DNA: TGTGCCAGCAGCCCAGGGGGGCTCGGGGAGACCCAGTACTTC
D: NA; J: TRBJ2-4; V: TRBV28; size: NA; CDR3: CASSWESLGDIQYF; DNA: TGTGCCAGCAGTTGGGAAAGCTTAGGGGACATTCAGTACTTC
D: NA; J: TRBJ2-3; V: TRBV9; size: NA; CDR3: CASSVHSGSSTDTQYF; DNA: TGTGCCAGCAGCGTCCATAGCGGCTCTAGCACAGATACGCAGTATTTT
D: TRBD1; J: TRBJ2-7; V: TRBV28; size: few; CDR3: CASGETGNYEQYF; DNA: TGTGCCAGCGGAGAGACAGGGAACTACGAGCAGTACTTC
D: NA; J: TRBJ2-2; V: TRBV28; size: NA; CDR3: CASSLSARTGELFF; DNA: TGTGCCAGCAGTTTAAGTGCACGGACCGGGGAGCTGTTTTTT
D: NA; J: TRBJ1-1; V: TRBV5-1; size: NA; CDR3: CASSFTNGGRTEAFF; DNA: TGCGCCAGCAGCTTCACGAACGGGGGGAGGACTGAAGCTTTCTTT
D: NA; J: TRBJ1-5; V: TRBV5-6; size: NA; CDR3: CASSLGGEPQHF; DNA: TGTGCCAGCAGCTTGGGAGGCGAGCCCCAGCATTTT
D: NA; J: TRBJ2-3; V: TRBV25-1; size: NA; CDR3: CASTKSEGRDTQYF; DNA: TGTGCCAGCACCAAATCAGAGGGGAGGGATACGCAGTATTTT
D: TRBD2; J: TRBJ2-2; V: TRBV5-4; size: NA; CDR3: CASSLASGMGTGELFF; DNA: TGTGCCAGCAGCTTGGCTAGCGGGATGGGGACCGGGGAGCTGTTTTTT
D: NA; J: TRBJ2-3; V: TRBV5-1; size: NA; CDR3: CASSLGAGPGDTQYF; DNA: TGCGCCAGCAGCTTGGGGGCAGGCCCTGGGGATACGCAGTATTTT
D: NA; J: TRBJ2-7; V: TRBV5-1; size: NA; CDR3: CASSLGGDYEQYF; DNA: TGCGCCAGCAGCTTGGGCGGGGACTACGAGCAGTACTTC
D: NA; J: TRBJ1-1; V: TRBV7-2; size: NA; CDR3: CASSYFTAPGGTEAFF; DNA: TGTGCCAGCAGCTACTTTACCGCCCCCGGGGGCACTGAAGCTTTCTTT
D: TRBD2; J: TRBJ2-5; V: TRBV7-2; size: NA; CDR3: CASSPSGSGETQYF; DNA: TGTGCCAGCAGCCCTAGCGGGAGTGGGGAGACCCAGTACTTC
D: NA; J: TRBJ1-1; V: TRBV6-1; size: NA; CDR3: CASSTTGPNEAFF; DNA: TGTGCCAGCAGCACAACAGGTCCCAATGAAGCTTTCTTT
D: TRBD1; J: TRBJ1-5; V: TRBV7-2; size: NA; CDR3: CASSQQGAGSQPQHF; DNA: TGTGCCAGCAGCCAACAGGGGGCAGGGTCTCAGCCCCAGCATTTT
D: NA; J: TRBJ1-2; V: TRBV6-5; size: NA; CDR3: CASSQGLYYGYTF; DNA: TGTGCCAGCAGTCAGGGACTGTACTACGGCTACACCTTC
D: NA; J: TRBJ2-5; V: TRBV13; size: NA; CDR3: CASSLSGAETQYF; DNA: TGTGCCAGCAGCTTATCTGGGGCGGAGACCCAGTACTTC
D: NA; J: TRBJ2-1; V: TRBV18; size: NA; CDR3: CASSPPSSPRLYNEQFF; DNA: TGTGCCAGCTCACCACCGAGTTCGCCTCGCCTCTACAATGAGCAGTTCTTC
D: TRBD2; J: TRBJ2-1; V: TRBV9; size: NA; CDR3: CASSFGLAGVPQFF; DNA: TGTGCCAGCAGCTTCGGACTAGCGGGAGTTCCACAGTTCTTC
D: NA; J: TRBJ2-5; V: TRBV5-4; size: once; CDR3: CASSLGAQETQYF; DNA: TGTGCCAGCAGCTTAGGAGCGCAAGAGACCCAGTACTTC
D: TRBD2; J: TRBJ2-4; V: TRBV6-1; size: NA; CDR3: CASSEGGRRNIQYF; DNA: TGTGCCAGCAGTGAGGGAGGGCGCCGAAACATTCAGTACTTC
D: NA; J: TRBJ1-3; V: TRBV7-8; size: NA; CDR3: CASSSTGNTIYF; DNA: TGTGCCAGCAGCTCAACCGGGAACACCATATATTTT
D: NA; J: TRBJ1-1; V: TRBV13; size: NA; CDR3: CASSYTGNTEAFF; DNA: TGTGCCAGCAGCTATACAGGGAACACTGAAGCTTTCTTT
D: NA; J: TRBJ1-5; V: TRBV6-6; size: NA; CDR3: CASSYGPYSNQPQHF; DNA: TGTGCCAGCAGTTACGGGCCTTATAGCAATCAGCCCCAGCATTTT
D: TRBD2; J: TRBJ2-7; V: TRBV29-1; size: NA; CDR3: CSVQTSGRGEQYF; DNA: TGCAGCGTTCAGACTAGCGGGAGGGGCGAGCAGTACTTC
D: NA; J: TRBJ1-1; V: TRBV5-8; size: NA; CDR3: CASSLSLNTEAFF; DNA: TGTGCCAGCAGCCTTAGTCTGAACACTGAAGCTTTCTTT
D: TRBD1; J: TRBJ1-2; V: TRBV23-1; size: NA; CDR3: CASSQSSGTGTYGYTF; DNA: TGCGCCAGCAGTCAATCATCTGGGACAGGCACCTATGGCTACACCTTC
D: TRBD2; J: TRBJ2-2; V: TRBV19; size: few; CDR3: CASSPSSGGIEELFF; DNA: TGTGCCAGTAGTCCATCTAGCGGGGGGATCGAGGAGCTGTTTTTT
D: NA; J: TRBJ2-3; V: TRBV4-2; size: NA; CDR3: CASSQGPAFTDTQYF; DNA: TGTGCCAGCAGCCAAGGGCCTGCCTTCACAGATACGCAGTATTTT
D: NA; J: TRBJ1-3; V: TRBV11-2; size: NA; CDR3: CASSFSRVNTIYF; DNA: TGTGCCAGCAGCTTTAGCCGTGTAAACACCATATATTTT
D: NA; J: TRBJ2-5; V: TRBV5-1; size: NA; CDR3: CASSQVQAQETQYF; DNA: TGCGCCAGCAGCCAGGTCCAGGCCCAAGAGACCCAGTACTTC
D: NA; J: TRBJ2-2; V: TRBV19; size: NA; CDR3: CACRLGPHLTYGELFF; DNA: TGTGCCTGCCGACTAGGACCTCATCTTACCTACGGGGAGCTGTTTTTT
D: NA; J: TRBJ2-6; V: TRBV5-4; size: few; CDR3: CASSLGGAGANVLTF; DNA: TGTGCCAGCTCACTAGGGGGAGCTGGGGCCAACGTCCTGACTTTC
D: TRBD2; J: TRBJ2-3; V: TRBV5-1; size: NA; CDR3: CASSRLSSGSSSTDTQYF; DNA: TGCGCCAGCAGCCGCCTCTCTAGCGGGAGTTCTAGCACAGATACGCAGTATTTT
D: TRBD2; J: TRBJ2-1; V: TRBV10-3; size: NA; CDR3: CAISEPGLAGGEGQFF; DNA: TGTGCCATCAGCGAACCGGGACTAGCGGGAGGTGAAGGGCAGTTCTTC
D: NA; J: TRBJ2-5; V: TRBV5-1; size: NA; CDR3: CASSLNRQARGETQYF; DNA: TGCGCCAGCAGCTTAAATAGACAGGCCCGAGGGGAGACCCAGTACTTC
D: NA; J: TRBJ1-2; V: TRBV9; size: NA; CDR3: CASSVSQINYGYTF; DNA: TGTGCCAGCAGCGTATCGCAGATTAACTATGGCTACACCTTC
D: TRBD2; J: TRBJ2-7; V: TRBV9; size: few; CDR3: CASSFRTSGSDEQYF; DNA: TGTGCCAGCAGCTTTCGGACTAGCGGGAGCGACGAGCAGTACTTC
D: TRBD1; J: TRBJ1-1; V: TRBV18; size: NA; CDR3: CASSPAGGTEAFF; DNA: TGTGCCAGCTCTCCGGCAGGGGGCACTGAAGCTTTCTTT
D: TRBD1; J: TRBJ2-5; V: TRBV5-1; size: NA; CDR3: CASSLDRGQETQYF; DNA: TGCGCCAGCAGCTTGGACAGGGGCCAAGAGACCCAGTACTTC
D: TRBD2; J: TRBJ2-7; V: TRBV7-6; size: NA; CDR3: CASSLGLAGNTYEQYF; DNA: TGTGCCAGCAGCTTAGGACTAGCGGGAAATACCTACGAGCAGTACTTC
D: NA; J: TRBJ1-1; V: TRBV5-1; size: few; CDR3: CASSSTGGDTEAFF; DNA: TGCGCCAGCAGCTCGACTGGCGGGGACACTGAAGCTTTCTTT
D: TRBD2; J: TRBJ2-3; V: TRBV5-4; size: NA; CDR3: CASSPEAGVADTQYF; DNA: TGTGCCAGCAGCCCAGAAGCGGGAGTGGCTGATACGCAGTATTTT
D: TRBD2; J: TRBJ2-7; V: TRBV6-5; size: NA; CDR3: CASTQTSGRYYEQYF; DNA: TGTGCCAGCACCCAGACTAGCGGGAGGTACTACGAGCAGTACTTC
D: TRBD1; J: TRBJ2-3; V: TRBV30; size: NA; CDR3: CAWSVGGPAPADTQYF; DNA: TGTGCCTGGAGTGTAGGGGGCCCCGCGCCGGCAGATACGCAGTATTTT